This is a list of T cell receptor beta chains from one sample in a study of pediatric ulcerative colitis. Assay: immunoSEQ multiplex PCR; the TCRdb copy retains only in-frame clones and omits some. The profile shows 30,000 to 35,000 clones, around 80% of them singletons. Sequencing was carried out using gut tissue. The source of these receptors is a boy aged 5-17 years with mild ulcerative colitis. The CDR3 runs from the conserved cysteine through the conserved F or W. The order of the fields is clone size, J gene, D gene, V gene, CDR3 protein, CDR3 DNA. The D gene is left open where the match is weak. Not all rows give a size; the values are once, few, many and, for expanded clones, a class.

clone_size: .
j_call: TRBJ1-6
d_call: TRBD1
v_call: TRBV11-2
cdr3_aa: CASSLDGTGNSPLHF
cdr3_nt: TGTGCCAGCAGCTTAGACGGGACAGGGAATTCACCCCTCCACTTT

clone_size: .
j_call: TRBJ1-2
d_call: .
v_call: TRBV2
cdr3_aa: CASSKTGTSDYGYTF
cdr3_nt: TGTGCCAGCAGCAAAACCGGGACATCTGACTATGGCTACACCTTC

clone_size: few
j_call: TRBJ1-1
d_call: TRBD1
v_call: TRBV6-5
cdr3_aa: CASRAGTGGTEAFF
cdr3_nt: TGTGCCAGCAGGGCCGGGACAGGGGGCACTGAAGCTTTCTTT

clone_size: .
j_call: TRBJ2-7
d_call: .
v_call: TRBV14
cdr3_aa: CASSPGQNSYEQYF
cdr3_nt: TGTGCCAGCAGCCCTGGACAGAACTCCTACGAGCAGTACTTC

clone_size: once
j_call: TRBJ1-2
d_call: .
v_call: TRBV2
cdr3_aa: CASSQTGRYYGYTF
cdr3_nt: TGTGCCAGCAGCCAAACAGGGCGCTACTATGGCTACACCTTC

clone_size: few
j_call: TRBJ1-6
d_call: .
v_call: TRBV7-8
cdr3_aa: CASSLGGGSPLHF
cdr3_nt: TGTGCCAGCAGCCTAGGGGGGGGTTCACCCCTCCACTTT

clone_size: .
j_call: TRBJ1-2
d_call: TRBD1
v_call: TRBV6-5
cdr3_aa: CASSNRGLRYTF
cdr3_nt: TGTGCCAGCAGTAACAGGGGGCTTCGCTACACCTTC

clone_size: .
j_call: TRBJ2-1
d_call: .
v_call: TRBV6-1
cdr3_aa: CASSEMGRYNEQFF
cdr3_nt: TGTGCCAGCAGTGAAATGGGCAGGTACAATGAGCAGTTCTTC

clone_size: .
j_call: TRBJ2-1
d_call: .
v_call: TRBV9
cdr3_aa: CASSEDSSDGGNEQFF
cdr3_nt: TGTGCCAGCAGCGAGGATTCTAGCGATGGGGGCAATGAGCAGTTCTTC

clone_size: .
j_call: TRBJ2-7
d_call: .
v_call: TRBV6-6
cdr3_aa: CASSYFQGYEQYF
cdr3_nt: TGTGCCAGCAGTTACTTCCAGGGCTACGAGCAGTACTTC

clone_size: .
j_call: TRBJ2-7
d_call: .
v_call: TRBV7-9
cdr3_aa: CASSLVGGNEQYF
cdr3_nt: TGTGCCAGCAGCTTAGTGGGCGGGAACGAGCAGTACTTC

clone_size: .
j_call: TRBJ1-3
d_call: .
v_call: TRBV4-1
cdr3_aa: CASSQVRGRNTIYF
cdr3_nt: TGCGCCAGCAGCCAAGTCCGGGGCCGAAACACCATATATTTT

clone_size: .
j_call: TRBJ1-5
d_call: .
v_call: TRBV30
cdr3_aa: CAWSTGNQPQHF
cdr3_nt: TGTGCCTGGAGTACAGGCAATCAGCCCCAGCATTTT

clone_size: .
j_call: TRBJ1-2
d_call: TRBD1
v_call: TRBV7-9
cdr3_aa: CASSPGASTGGRGYTF
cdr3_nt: TGTGCCAGCAGCCCCGGGGCGAGCACAGGGGGCCGTGGCTACACCTTC

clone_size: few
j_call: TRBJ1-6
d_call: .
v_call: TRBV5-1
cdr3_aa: CASSWGPRTSYKHSPLHF
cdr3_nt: TGCGCCAGCAGCTGGGGACCTCGGACATCGTACAAACATTCACCCCTCCACTTT

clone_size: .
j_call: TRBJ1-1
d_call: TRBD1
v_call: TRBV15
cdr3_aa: CATSRDRRQGGPEAFF
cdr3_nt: TGTGCCACCAGCAGAGATAGGCGGCAGGGGGGACCTGAAGCTTTCTTT

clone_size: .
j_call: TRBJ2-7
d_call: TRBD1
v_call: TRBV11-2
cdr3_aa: CASSRDRGYEQYF
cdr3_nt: TGTGCCAGCAGCCGGGACAGGGGCTACGAGCAGTACTTC

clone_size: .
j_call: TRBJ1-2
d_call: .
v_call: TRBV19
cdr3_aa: CASTRGANYGYTF
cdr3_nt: TGTGCCAGTACTCGAGGAGCTAACTATGGCTACACCTTC

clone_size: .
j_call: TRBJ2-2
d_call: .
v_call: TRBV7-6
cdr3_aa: CASSLWGRTGELFF
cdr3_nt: TGTGCCAGCAGCTTATGGGGTCGCACCGGGGAGCTGTTTTTT

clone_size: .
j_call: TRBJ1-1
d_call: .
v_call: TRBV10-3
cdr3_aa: CAISESRENTEAFF
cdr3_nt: TGTGCCATCAGTGAGTCTCGGGAGAACACTGAAGCTTTCTTT

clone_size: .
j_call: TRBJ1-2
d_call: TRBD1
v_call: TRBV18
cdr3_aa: CASSPTTGSGGYGYTF
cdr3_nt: TGTGCCAGCTCACCTACGACAGGGTCCGGTGGGTATGGCTACACCTTC

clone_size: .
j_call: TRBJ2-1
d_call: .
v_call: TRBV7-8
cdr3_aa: CASSLIVGEQFF
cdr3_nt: TGTGCCAGCAGCCTGATCGTGGGGGAGCAGTTCTTC

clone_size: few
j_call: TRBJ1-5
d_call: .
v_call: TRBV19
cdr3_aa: CASSLPLAVSNQPQHF
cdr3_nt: TGTGCCAGTAGTCTCCCGTTGGCGGTCTCGAATCAGCCCCAGCATTTT